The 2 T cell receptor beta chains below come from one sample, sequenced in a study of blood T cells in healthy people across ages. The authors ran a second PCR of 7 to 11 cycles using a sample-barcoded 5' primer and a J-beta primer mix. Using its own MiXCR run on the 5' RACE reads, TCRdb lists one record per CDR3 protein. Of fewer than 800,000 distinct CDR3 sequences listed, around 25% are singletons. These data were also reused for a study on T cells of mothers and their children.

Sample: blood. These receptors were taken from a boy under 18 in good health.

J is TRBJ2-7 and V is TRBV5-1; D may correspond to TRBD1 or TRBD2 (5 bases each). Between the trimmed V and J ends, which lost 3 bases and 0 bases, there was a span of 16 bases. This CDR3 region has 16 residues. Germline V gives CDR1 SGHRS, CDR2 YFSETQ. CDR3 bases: TGCGCCAGCAGCTCTGGCCGGGACCGATTCTCCTACGAGCAGTACTTC. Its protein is CASSSGRDRFSYEQYF.

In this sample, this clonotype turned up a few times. The CDR3 region has the DNA TGTGCCAGCAGCTCTTACATTGGGTACGAGCAGTACTTC. Protein: CASSSYIGYEQYF. V gene TRBV7-2 combines with J gene TRBJ2-7; D is ambiguous. Germline V gene lookup returns CDR1 SGHTA and CDR2 FQGNSA. This CDR3 has 13 amino acids. The V end lost 4 bases, the J end lost 4 bases, and 11 bases lay between the germline ends. Complete variable domain (other parts from reference TRBV7-2 and TRBJ2-7): GAGVSQSPSNKVTEKGKDVELRCDPISGHTALYWYRQSLGQGLEFLIYFQGNSAPDKSGLPSDRFSAERTGGSVSTLTIQRTQQEDSAVYLCASSSYIGYEQYFGPGTRLTVT.